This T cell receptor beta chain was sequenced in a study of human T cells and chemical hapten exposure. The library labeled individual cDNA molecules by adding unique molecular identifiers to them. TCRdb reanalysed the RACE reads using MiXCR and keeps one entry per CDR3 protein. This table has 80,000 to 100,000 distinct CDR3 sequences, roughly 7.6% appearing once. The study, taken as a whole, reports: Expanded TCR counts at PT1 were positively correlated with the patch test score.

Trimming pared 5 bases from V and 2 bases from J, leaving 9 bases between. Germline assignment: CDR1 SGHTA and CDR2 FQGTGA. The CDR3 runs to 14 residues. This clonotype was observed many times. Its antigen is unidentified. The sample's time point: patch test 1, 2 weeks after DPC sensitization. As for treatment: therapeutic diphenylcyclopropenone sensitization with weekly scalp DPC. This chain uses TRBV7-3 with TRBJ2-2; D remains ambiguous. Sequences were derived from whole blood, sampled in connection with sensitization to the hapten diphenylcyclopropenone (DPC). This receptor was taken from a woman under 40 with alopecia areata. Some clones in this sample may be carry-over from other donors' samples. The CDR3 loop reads CASSPGPNTGELFF. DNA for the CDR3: TGTGCCAGCAGCCCTGGACCAAACACCGGGGAGCTGTTTTTT.